This entry lists 13 T cell receptor beta chains sequenced from one sample in a study of blood T cells in healthy people across ages (dated by TCRdb to 2014 to 2015). Library creation used 5' RACE. Sequenced using an Illumina HiSeq 2500. A second PCR of about 6 to 11 cycles was performed with a sample-barcoded 5' primer and a J-beta primer mix. The public reads were run again by TCRdb, first through fastp at Q25 and then through MiXCR, and only productive beta chains were kept. Rows with a matching CDR3 protein are joined into one entry that keeps the most common DNA and genes. Here the sample has about 800,000 distinct CDR3 sequences; about 46% occur a single time. The ten largest account for 15% to 20% of the sample. What was sequenced was blood. The receptors stem from a man aged 80 or over in good health.

The chain links TRBV7-3 to TRBJ2-1, with TRBD2 as a possible D gene (6 bases). Trimming left V 5 bases short and J 5 bases short, with 16 bases between. Looked up from germline, CDR1 is SGHTA and CDR2 is FQGTGA. This CDR3 is 15 amino acids long. The CDR3 coding sequence is TGTGCCAGCAGCCCCCCCCGCGGGGTTAACAATGAGCAGTTCTTC. This translates into CASSPPRGVNNEQFF. The full variable domain, completed using reference TRBV7-3 and TRBJ2-1, is GAGVSQTPSNKVTEKGKYVELRCDPISGHTALYWYRQSLGQGPEFLIYFQGTGAADDSGLPNDRFFAVRPEGSVSTLKIQRTERGDSAVYLCASSPPRGVNNEQFFGPGTRLTVL.

This clonotype appeared a few times. The J gene is TRBJ1-5, the V gene TRBV12-3 or TRBV12-4; the match to TRBD1 covers 7 bases. The CDR3 consists of 14 residues. The V and J ends lost 6 bases and 5 bases, in that order; junction bases with no gene match: 7. Here the CDR3 reads CASRMTGLDQPQHF. The CDR3 DNA reads TGTGCCAGCAGAATGACAGGGTTAGATCAGCCCCAGCATTTT.

This clonotype was recorded a few times. The chain has TRBV7-8 and TRBJ2-3; no reliable D call. The CDR3 consists of 14 residues. CDR1 is SGHVS and CDR2 is FQNEAQ in the germline V gene. Trimming removed 5 bases from V and 4 bases from J, with 13 bases in between. The CDR3 DNA reads TGTGCCAGCAGCCGGGCCCTAATCGCAGATACGCAGTATTTT. Protein product: CASSRALIADTQYF.

The rearrangement links TRBV7-2 to TRBJ2-7; 7 bases are shared with TRBD2. The J call may be incorrect, as the DNA end agrees better with TRBJ2-5. The CDR3 consists of 16 residues. CDR1 SGHTA and CDR2 FQGNSA come from the germline V gene. CDR3: CASSYRDYGGPGTQYF. CDR3 DNA sequence: TGTGCCAGCAGCTACCGGGACTATGGGGGACCGGGGACCCAGTACTTC.

This chain uses TRBV4-1 with TRBJ1-2; D remains ambiguous. The germline gives CDR1 MGHRA, CDR2 YSYEKL. The CDR3 contains 14 residues. V gave up 5 bases and J gave up 2 bases, with 12 bases separating them. CDR3 in amino acids: CASSDGASNYGYTF. The CDR3 DNA sequence: TGCGCCAGCAGCGACGGAGCATCCAACTATGGCTACACCTTC.

The rearrangement joins TRBV6-5 to TRBJ2-5; D remains ambiguous. The CDR3 totals 16 residues. The V gene's germline CDR1 is MNHEY and CDR2 SVGAGI. Trimming removed 8 bases at V and 2 bases at J, with 21 bases between. The CDR3 DNA follows: TGTGCCAGCTCGAGAGGTGTGGCAGGCCCACAAGAGACCCAGTACTTC. It translates to CASSRGVAGPQETQYF.

V and J are TRBV29-1 and TRBJ2-7, with D possibly TRBD1 on 6 matching bases. The CDR3 has 12 residues. In germline, CDR1 is SQVTM, CDR2 ANQGSEA. V gave up 6 bases and J gave up 2 bases, with 11 bases separating them. This CDR3 reads CSVGEGAYEQYF. Here the CDR3 DNA reads TGCAGCGTCGGAGAGGGGGCCTACGAGCAGTACTTC.

CDR3 loop: CASSLGRRQGPYEQYF. As DNA, the CDR3 is TGCGCCAGCAGCTTGGGACGGCGACAGGGCCCCTACGAGCAGTACTTC. The chain carries TRBV5-1 and TRBJ2-7, with 7 bases aligning to TRBD1. The ends lost 0 bases at V and 2 bases at J; junction bases unmatched: 8. The CDR3 runs 16 residues. Germline values: CDR1 SGHRS, CDR2 YFSETQ.

The genes are TRBV5-1 and TRBJ2-7, with 13 bases that match TRBD2. V was clipped by 4 bases and J by 7 bases; unmatched bases: 11. The CDR3 extends over 16 amino acids. CDR1 is SGHRS, CDR2 YFSETQ, per germline. CDR3 DNA sequence: TGCGCCAGCAGCCGGGGGACTAGCGGGGCCTACAATGAGCAGTACTTC. It encodes CASSRGTSGAYNEQYF.

This chain links TRBV6-6 with TRBJ2-4, with D uncertain. TRBJ2-7 explains the end of the DNA better; the J call may be wrong. Germline values: CDR1 MNHNY, CDR2 SVGAGI (reference sequence). CDR3 length: 13 amino acids. The CDR3 DNA follows: TGTGCCAGCAGTTACGTATTTGCCTACGAGCAGTACTTC. Protein sequence: CASSYVFAYEQYF.

CDR3 DNA: TGTGCCAGCAGAGACAGCCACAGCAATCAGCCCCAGCATTTT. It codes for CASRDSHSNQPQHF. The chain links TRBV6-6 to TRBJ1-5; a weak D match, TRBD1 (5 bases). V was clipped by 6 bases and J by 1 base, with 10 bases between them. Per germline, CDR1 MNHNY and CDR2 SVGAGI (reference sequence). This CDR3 has 14 amino acids.

V and J are TRBV20-1 and TRBJ2-1, with TRBD2 identical over 8 bases. The CDR3 runs to 15 residues. V was clipped by 5 bases and J by 4 bases; unmatched bases: 10. The germline gives CDR1 DFQATT, CDR2 SNEGSKA (reference sequence). The CDR3 sequence is CSARIPASGYNEQFF. The CDR3, as DNA: TGCAGTGCTCGTATCCCGGCTAGCGGGTACAATGAGCAGTTCTTC.

DNA of the CDR3: TGCAGCGCGACAGCCCCCAAAAACATTCAGTACTTC. Translating gives CSATAPKNIQYF. The chain joins TRBV29-1 to TRBJ2-4, with a tentative D call TRBD1 (5 bases). The length of the CDR3 is 12 residues. Germline V gene sequence: CDR1 SQVTM, CDR2 ANQGSEA. V lost 7 bases, J lost 2 bases, and 9 bases lay in between.